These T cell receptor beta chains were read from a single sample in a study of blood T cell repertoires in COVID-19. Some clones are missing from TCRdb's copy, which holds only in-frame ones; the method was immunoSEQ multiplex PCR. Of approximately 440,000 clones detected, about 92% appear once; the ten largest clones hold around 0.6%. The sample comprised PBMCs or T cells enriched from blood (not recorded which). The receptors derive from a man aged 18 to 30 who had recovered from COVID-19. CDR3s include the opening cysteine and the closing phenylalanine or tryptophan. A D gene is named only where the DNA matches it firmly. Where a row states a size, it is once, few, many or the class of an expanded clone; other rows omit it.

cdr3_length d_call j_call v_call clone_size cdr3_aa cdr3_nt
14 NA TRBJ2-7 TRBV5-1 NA CASSSAGNSYEQYF TGCGCCAGCAGCTCGGCAGGAAACTCCTACGAGCAGTACTTC
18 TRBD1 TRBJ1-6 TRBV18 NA CASSPMAGQVRLGGPLHF TGTGCCAGCTCACCAATGGCGGGACAGGTGCGCCTCGGGGGACCCCTCCACTTT
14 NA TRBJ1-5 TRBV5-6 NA CASSYGSRNQPQHF TGTGCCAGCAGCTATGGGAGCCGCAATCAGCCCCAGCATTTT
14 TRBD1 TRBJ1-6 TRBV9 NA CASSWDRETSPLHF TGTGCCAGCAGTTGGGACAGGGAGACCTCACCCCTCCACTTT
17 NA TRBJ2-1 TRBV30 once CAWSVRVTGNPYNEQFF TGTGCCTGGAGTGTACGGGTAACAGGGAACCCGTACAATGAGCAGTTCTTC
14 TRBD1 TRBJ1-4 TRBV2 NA CASTQTGGSEKLFF TGTGCCAGCACACAGACAGGGGGCTCGGAAAAACTGTTTTTT
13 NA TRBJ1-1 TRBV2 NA CASSEARQTEAFF TGTGCCAGCAGTGAAGCAAGACAGACTGAAGCTTTCTTT
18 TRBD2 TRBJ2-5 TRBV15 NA CATSSTRLAGGPWETQYF TGTGCCACCAGCAGCACCCGACTAGCGGGAGGGCCCTGGGAGACCCAGTACTTC
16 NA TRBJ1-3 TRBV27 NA CASSSRQLHSGNTIYF TGTGCCAGCAGTTCCCGACAGCTTCACTCTGGAAACACCATATATTTT
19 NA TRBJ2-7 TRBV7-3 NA CASSLISWGPLTPFYEQYF TGTGCCAGCAGCTTAATTTCTTGGGGGCCGCTAACCCCCTTCTACGAGCAGTACTTC
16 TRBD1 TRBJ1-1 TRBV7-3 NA CASSLRGTGRVAEAFF TGTGCCAGCAGCTTAAGGGGGACAGGGCGAGTAGCTGAAGCTTTCTTT
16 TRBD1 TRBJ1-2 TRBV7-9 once CASSTPTGLANYGYTF TGTGCCAGCAGCACCCCGACAGGGCTAGCTAACTATGGCTACACCTTC
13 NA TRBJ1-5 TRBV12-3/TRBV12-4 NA CASSYSLSQPQHF TGTGCCAGCAGCTACAGTTTATCTCAGCCCCAGCATTTT
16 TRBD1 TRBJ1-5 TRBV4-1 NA CASSLTPGTAFQPQHF TGCGCCAGCAGCCTGACTCCCGGGACAGCCTTTCAGCCCCAGCATTTT
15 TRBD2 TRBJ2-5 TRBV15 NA CATSSRDYPAETQYF TGTGCCACCAGCAGCCGGGACTATCCTGCGGAGACCCAGTACTTC
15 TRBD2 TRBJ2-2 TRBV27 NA CASSYGTSGTGELFF TGTGCCAGCAGTTACGGGACTAGCGGCACCGGGGAGCTGTTTTTT
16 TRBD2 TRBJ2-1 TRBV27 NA CASSTQTSGDYNEQFF TGTGCCAGCAGTACACAGACTAGCGGAGATTACAATGAGCAGTTCTTC
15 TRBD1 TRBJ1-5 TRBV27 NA CASRQGASSNQPQHF TGTGCCAGCAGACAGGGGGCATCTAGCAATCAGCCCCAGCATTTT
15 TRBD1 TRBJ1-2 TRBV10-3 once CAISTIDRAPWSYTF TGTGCCATCAGTACCATAGACAGGGCGCCCTGGAGCTACACCTTC
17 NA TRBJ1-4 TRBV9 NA CASSVGGSIPGQEKLFF TGTGCCAGCAGCGTAGGAGGGAGCATCCCTGGCCAAGAAAAACTGTTTTTT
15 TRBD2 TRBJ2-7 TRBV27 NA CASSLRSSGRYEQYF TGTGCCAGCAGTTTGAGGTCTAGCGGGAGGTACGAGCAGTACTTC
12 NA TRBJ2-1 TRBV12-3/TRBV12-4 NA CASSHRRDEQFF TGTGCCAGCAGTCACAGGAGGGATGAGCAGTTCTTC
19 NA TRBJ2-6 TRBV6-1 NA CASSGDRTAKNSGANVLTF TGTGCCAGCAGTGGGGACCGGACAGCAAAGAACTCTGGGGCCAACGTCCTGACTTTC
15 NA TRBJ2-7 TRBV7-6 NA CASSLEVTGSYEQYF TGTGCCAGCAGCTTAGAGGTAACAGGATCCTACGAGCAGTACTTC
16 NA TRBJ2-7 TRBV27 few CASSLGAWGQLGEQYF TGTGCCAGCAGTTTGGGGGCGTGGGGTCAACTCGGCGAGCAGTACTTC
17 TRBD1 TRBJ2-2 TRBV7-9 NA CASSPTGTGSNTGELFF TGTGCCAGCAGTCCCACCGGGACAGGGTCGAACACCGGGGAGCTGTTTTTT
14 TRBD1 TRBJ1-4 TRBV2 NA CASSFDRGDEKLFF TGTGCCAGCAGTTTCGACAGGGGTGATGAAAAACTGTTTTTT
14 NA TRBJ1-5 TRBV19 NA CASSTSQGNQPQHF TGTGCCAGTAGTACCTCTCAGGGGAATCAGCCCCAGCATTTT
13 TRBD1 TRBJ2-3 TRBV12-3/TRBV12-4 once CASRQGATDTQYF TGTGCCAGCCGACAGGGAGCCACAGATACGCAGTATTTT
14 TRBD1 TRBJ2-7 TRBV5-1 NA CASGTGTGTLEQYF TGCGCCAGCGGTACCGGGACAGGGACCCTCGAGCAGTACTTC
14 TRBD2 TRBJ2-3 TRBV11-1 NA CASSLPTSLDTQYF TGTGCCAGCAGCTTACCGACTAGCCTAGATACGCAGTATTTT